A single sample is the source of the 15 T cell receptor beta chains below, sequenced in a study of cytomegalovirus exposure and HLA in healthy donors. PCR used 60 Vbeta primers and 13 Jbeta primers. Clones were sequenced by immunoSEQ multiplex PCR, and TCRdb holds only the in-frame ones, with some missing. Of about 120,000 clones listed, 8% to 11% are singletons. Input material: PBMCs. Receptor source: a woman in her late teens or twenties in good health and CMV-seropositive.

The V gene is TRBV6-4, the J gene TRBJ1-4; 8 bases are shared with TRBD1. This CDR3 has 14 amino acids. V lost 5 bases to trimming and J lost 9 bases; unmatched junction nucleotides: 8. Germline V gives CDR1 MRHNA, CDR2 SNTAGT. In nucleotides, the CDR3 is TGTGCCAGCAGTCCGACAGGGGACGGGCAAAAACTGTTTTTT. As protein: CASSPTGDGQKLFF.

This clone has a handful of counts. This chain links TRBV4-1 with TRBJ1-1, with D perhaps matching TRBD1 (6 bases). The CDR3 length is 17 residues. The germline V gene encodes CDR1 MGHRA and CDR2 YSYEKL. V was cut by 2 bases and J by 7 bases, with 23 bases left in between. The CDR3 nucleotides are TGCGCCAGCAGCCAACCTGACTGGGACGGAAGGGGGGGTGAAGCTTTCTTT. It encodes CASSQPDWDGRGGEAFF.

This clone was recorded a few times. The V gene is TRBV6-5, the J gene TRBJ2-5; 9 nucleotides align to TRBD1. The closer fit of TRBJ2-7 to the DNA end suggests the J call may be wrong. Germline CDR1 reads MNHEY; CDR2 reads SVGAGI. The length of the CDR3 is 14 residues. The CDR3 sequence is CASSSPGQGNEQYF. In DNA, the CDR3 is TGTGCCAGCAGTTCGCCGGGACAGGGAAACGAGCAGTACTTC.

V and J are TRBV19 and TRBJ1-1; 7 nucleotides line up with TRBD1. Germline CDR1 reads LNHDA; CDR2 reads SQIVND (reference sequence). CDR3 length equals 16 residues. J gave up 1 base and V 4 bases, and 9 bases lay outside the gene matches. In DNA form, the CDR3 reads TGTGCCAGTAGTACCGGGACAGTCACTCCGAACACTGAAGCTTTCTTT. Amino acids: CASSTGTVTPNTEAFF.

V gene TRBV28 combines with J gene TRBJ1-5; D perhaps matches TRBD1 (5 bases). Per germline, CDR1 MDHEN and CDR2 SYDVKM. Trimming stripped 6 bases from V and 5 bases from J, with 20 bases between. The CDR3 is made up of 16 amino acids. CDR3 sequence reads: CASSAIGGLGDQPQHF. CDR3 DNA sequence: TGTGCCAGCAGCGCGATCGGGGGTCTGGGGGATCAGCCCCAGCATTTT.

Concerning this clone itself: The sample has other DNA sequences that encode this CDR3 too. V is TRBV6-5 and J is TRBJ2-7, with 7 bases lining up with TRBD2. CDR3 length: 13 residues. From germline, CDR1 is MNHEY and CDR2 SVGAGI. Losses at the gene ends were 6 bases for V and 5 bases for J; bases not matched to a gene: 7. The CDR3 is CASRPAGRDEQYF. CDR3 bases: TGTGCCAGCAGGCCAGCGGGACGGGACGAGCAGTACTTC.

In this sample, this clone turned up a few times. The V and J genes are TRBV6-5 and TRBJ1-2; TRBD1 aligns across 9 bases. CDR3 length equals 16 residues. Trimming cost V 2 bases and J 6 bases; bases outside gene matches: 10. Germline V gene lookup returns CDR1 MNHEY and CDR2 SVGAGI. The CDR3 DNA is TGTGCCAGCAGTTACGCGAGACAGGGGGTTCCGGATGGCTACACCTTC. This encodes CASSYARQGVPDGYTF.

The J gene is TRBJ1-6, the V gene TRBV30, with D uncertain. The CDR3 runs 14 residues. Trimming removed 2 bases at V and 10 bases at J, with 15 bases between. Germline CDR1 reads GTSNPN; CDR2 reads SVGIG (reference sequence). This chain's CDR3 is CAWSPGLDGSPLHF. The CDR3, as DNA: TGTGCCTGGAGTCCGGGTCTAGACGGGTCACCCCTCCACTTT. The whole variable domain, remainder taken from reference TRBV30 and TRBJ1-6, is SQTIHQWPATLVQPVGSPLSLECTVEGTSNPNLYWYRQAAGRGLQLLFYSVGIGQISSEVPQNLSASRPQDRQFILSSKKLLLSDSGFYLCAWSPGLDGSPLHFGNGTRLTVT.

The table lists this clone with a few counts. The rearrangement joins TRBV14 to TRBJ1-2, with D perhaps TRBD1 (5 bases). Trimming removed 0 bases from V and 6 bases from J, with 17 bases in between. Germline values: CDR1 SGHDN, CDR2 FVKESK. The CDR3 runs 16 residues. The CDR3 reads CASSQEGVDSEHGYTF. The CDR3, as DNA: TGTGCCAGCAGCCAAGAAGGTGTCGACAGTGAACATGGCTACACCTTC.

This rearrangement joins TRBV5-1 to TRBJ2-2; the D gene is possibly TRBD2 (6 bases). Germline assignment: CDR1 SGHRS and CDR2 YFSETQ. The CDR3 contains 13 residues. Trimming took 4 bases from V and 6 from J, leaving 10 bases between them. The CDR3 loop is CASSLGTSGELFF. Here the CDR3 DNA reads TGCGCCAGCAGCCTGGGGACTTCCGGGGAGCTGTTTTTT. Full variable domain (outside the CDR3, taken from reference TRBV5-1 and TRBJ2-2): KAGVTQTPRYLIKTRGQQVTLSCSPISGHRSVSWYQQTPGQGLQFLFEYFSETQRNKGNFPGRFSGRQFSNSRSEMNVSTLELGDSALYLCASSLGTSGELFFGEGSRLTVL.

The chain recombines TRBV4-1 with TRBJ2-7; 7 bases are shared with TRBD2. CDR1 MGHRA and CDR2 YSYEKL come from the germline V gene. The CDR3 length is 15 residues. Unmatched junction bases numbered 11, after V lost 2 bases and J lost 7 bases. The CDR3 loop is CASSQTPQRGEEQYF. DNA of the CDR3: TGCGCCAGCAGCCAAACTCCCCAGCGGGGAGAAGAGCAGTACTTC.

The rearrangement uses TRBV5-1 and TRBJ2-7; perhaps TRBD2 as D (5 bases). CDR3 length: 13 amino acids. Trimming removed 0 bases at V and 5 bases at J, with 9 bases between. From germline, CDR1 is SGHRS and CDR2 YFSETQ. CDR3 residues: CASSLALANEQYF. The CDR3 DNA sequence: TGCGCCAGCAGCTTGGCCTTAGCGAACGAGCAGTACTTC.

The chain uses TRBV19 and TRBJ2-2; TRBD2 matches 13 bases. The ends lost 10 bases at V and 5 bases at J; junction bases unmatched: 4. This CDR3 contains 14 residues. From germline, CDR1 is LNHDA and CDR2 SQIVND (reference sequence). The CDR3, as DNA: TGTGCCACTAGGACTAGCGGGGGTACCGGGGAGCTGTTTTTT. The encoded protein is CATRTSGGTGELFF.

This chain links TRBV27 with TRBJ2-2; no reliable D call. Germline-derived CDR1 and CDR2 are MNHEY and SMNVEV (reference sequence). The V end lost 7 bases, the J end lost 1 base, and 7 bases lay between the germline ends. This CDR3 comprises 13 residues. The CDR3 is CASTSGNTGELFF. Written as DNA, the CDR3 is TGTGCCAGCACATCAGGGAACACCGGGGAGCTGTTTTTT.

This clone was found a few times. DNA of the CDR3: TGTGCCACCAGCCCTCAGAAGGGGGCGTGGACCGGGGAGCTGTTTTTT. It is translated as CATSPQKGAWTGELFF. This chain links TRBV15 with TRBJ2-2, with 7 positions matching TRBD1. The CDR3 runs 16 residues. J was trimmed by 5 bases and V by 5 bases; bases with no gene match: 11. The germline V gene encodes CDR1 LNHNV and CDR2 YYDKDF (reference sequence).